The following is a TCR beta chain sequence with its context. What it binds is not known. The data were taken from a study of identifying expanded T cells in peripheral blood. The V and J ends lost 1 base and 7 bases, in that order; junction bases with no gene match: 3. Germline CDR1 reads SEHNR; CDR2 reads FQNEAQ (reference sequence). This CDR3 has 14 amino acids. The study, taken as a whole, reports: Approximately two-week clone count variance significantly increased as total template count grew.

Assay: immunoSEQ multiplex PCR; the TCRdb copy retains only in-frame clones and omits some. The profile covers 85,000 to 120,000 clones, with 70% to 90% appearing a single time and 13% to 15% taken by the ten largest. V and J are TRBV7-9 and TRBJ2-1, with TRBD1 identical over 8 bases. The sequence came from a person aged 18 to 70 in good health. Sequenced material: blood. The CDR3 reads CASSLEDRGNEQFF. The CDR3 DNA sequence: TGTGCCAGCAGCTTAGAAGACAGGGGAAATGAGCAGTTCTTC.